This T cell receptor beta chain was found in a study of CD8 T cells in ankylosing spondylitis. Overall study results and limits: Characteristic, it appeared, of ankylosing spondylitis blood was a TCR beta motif of roughly 8 highly homologous variants. Disease-associated clones were CD8+ and fairly uncommon in peripheral blood. Clones linked to disease were reported to show significant enrichment in matched ankylosing spondylitis synovial fluid. A subset of motif variants has previously been described in the synovial fluid and blood of reactive arthritis.

Using quantitative 5'-RACE with molecular barcodes, the authors made TCR beta libraries. A single record per CDR3 protein comes from TCRdb applying MiXCR to the 5' RACE reads. The repertoire holds approximately 550,000 distinct CDR3 sequences, 12% seen once, with over 6.5% in the top ten. The CDR3 has 13 amino acids. V lost 6 bases, J lost 7 bases, and 14 bases lay in between. The V gene's germline CDR1 is MNHNS and CDR2 SASEGT. This clonotype was found a few times. Antigen specificity is unknown. The chain has TRBV6-1 and TRBJ2-3; D unresolved. The sample consisted of blood, either unsorted or a sorted T cell fraction (not recorded which). The TCR originated in a male donor with ankylosing spondylitis. The chain's CDR3 is CASSGPAQNTQYF. As DNA, the CDR3 is TGTGCCAGCAGCGGACCGGCACAAAATACGCAGTATTTT.